A single sample gave rise to the 27 T cell receptor beta chains below, sequenced in a study of T-cell reconstitution after alpha-beta-depleted transplantation in children. The library targeted TCRbeta and was prepared with unique molecular identifiers. TCRdb analysed the PCR reads with MiXCR anew, one entry per CDR3 protein. The sample comprises hundreds of thousands of distinct CDR3 sequences, 20% to 30% of which are singletons, and 4.5% to 5.5% rests with the top ten. The source material was PBMCs, mostly from graft donor cells, sampled 360 days after TCRalphabeta/CD19-depleted stem cell transplant. Receptors were obtained from a female patient aged 2-9 years who had a stem cell transplant for congenital amegakaryocytic thrombocytopenia, so the T cells may come from the graft donor.

This clonotype occurred a few times. The chain recombines TRBV7-8 with TRBJ2-4; 9 nucleotides align to TRBD1. Germline V gene lookup returns CDR1 SGHVS and CDR2 FQNEAQ. Losses at the gene ends were 5 bases for V and 9 bases for J; bases not matched to a gene: 14. The CDR3 runs 16 residues. The CDR3 reads CASSPTTGTGFGIQYF. The CDR3 bases are TGTGCCAGCAGCCCTACGACCGGGACAGGGTTCGGCATTCAGTACTTC.

The CDR3 DNA reads TGTGCCAGCAGTTACGACCCGACCACCGGGGAGCTGTTTTTT. Encoded protein: CASSYDPTTGELFF. The J gene is TRBJ2-2, the V gene TRBV6-5; D uncertain. The germline V gene encodes CDR1 MNHEY and CDR2 SVGAGI. The length of the CDR3 is 14 residues. V dropped 2 bases and J dropped 4 bases, with 8 bases sitting between them.

The CDR3 nucleotides are TGTGCCAGTAGTATCAGACTAGGAGGGACCCAGTACTTC. Protein sequence: CASSIRLGGTQYF. The J gene is TRBJ2-5, the V gene TRBV19; maybe TRBD2 (6 bases). CDR1 LNHDA and CDR2 SQIVND come from the germline V gene (reference sequence). V shed 3 bases and J shed 7 bases, with 12 bases lying between them. This CDR3 spans 13 amino acids.

The chain couples TRBV6-2 or TRBV6-3 to TRBJ2-1, with 9 bases aligning to TRBD1. The V segment lost 6 bases and the J segment 11 bases; nucleotides outside the gene matches: 8. Germline CDR1 is MNHEY and CDR2 is SVGEGT. The CDR3 has 13 amino acids. The CDR3 region is CASSRDRVNQQFF. The DNA of the CDR3 is TGTGCCAGCAGCCGGGACAGGGTGAATCAGCAGTTCTTC.

Here the CDR3 reads CASSVGGVRASSYEQYF. The CDR3 DNA follows: TGTGCCAGCAGCGTGGGCGGGGTCCGGGCCAGCTCCTACGAGCAGTACTTC. The chain combines TRBV4-2 with TRBJ2-7, with D possibly TRBD2 on 6 matching bases. CDR3 size: 17 residues. Deletions cut 5 bases from V and 0 bases from J, with 20 bases between. Germline V CDR1 and CDR2: LGHNA, YNFKEQ.

This clonotype was seen only a few times. The chain is built from TRBV7-9 and TRBJ2-1; 8 nucleotides match TRBD2. CDR3 size: 16 residues. The V gene's germline CDR1 is SEHNR and CDR2 FQNEAQ (reference sequence). Trimming cost V 1 base and J 3 bases; bases outside gene matches: 5. CDR3 sequence (DNA): TGTGCCAGCAGCTTAGGTCTAGCGGGCCTCTACAATGAGCAGTTCTTC. Translated: CASSLGLAGLYNEQFF.

This clonotype appeared many times. The rearrangement links TRBV5-1 to TRBJ2-3, with D possibly matching TRBD1 (5 bases). Germline V gene data show CDR1 as SGHRS and CDR2 as YFSETQ. The V end was cut by 0 bases, the J end by 1 base, with 9 bases between. This CDR3 is 15 amino acids long. CDR3 DNA: TGCGCCAGCAGCTTGGCCGGACAAGGCACAGATACGCAGTATTTT. Translated, it gives CASSLAGQGTDTQYF. The variable domain in full, completed from reference TRBV5-1 and TRBJ2-3, reads KAGVTQTPRYLIKTRGQQVTLSCSPISGHRSVSWYQQTPGQGLQFLFEYFSETQRNKGNFPGRFSGRQFSNSRSEMNVSTLELGDSALYLCASSLAGQGTDTQYFGPGTRLTVL.

This clonotype was seen only a few times. V usage is TRBV4-1 and J usage is TRBJ2-1; D gene unclear. This CDR3 is built from 17 residues. The germline V gene encodes CDR1 MGHRA and CDR2 YSYEKL. V was clipped by 4 bases and J by 4 bases, with 20 bases between them. CDR3 residues: CASSLPRREATYNEQFF. The CDR3 DNA sequence: TGCGCCAGCAGCCTCCCTCGTAGGGAAGCGACTTACAATGAGCAGTTCTTC.

The chain links TRBV4-2 to TRBJ2-3; D may correspond to TRBD1 or TRBD2 (6 bases each). The CDR3 covers 15 residues. The germline CDR1 and CDR2 sequences are LGHNA and YNFKEQ. V was shortened by 4 bases and J by 3 bases, with 14 bases between the two germline ends. The CDR3 DNA reads as TGTGCCAGCAGCCCTGCCGCGGGGACAACAGATACGCAGTATTTT. Translating gives CASSPAAGTTDTQYF.

The chain links TRBV6-4 to TRBJ1-1; D unresolved. This CDR3 has 19 amino acids. The V end lost 2 bases, the J end lost 7 bases, and 29 bases lay between the germline ends. The germline V gene has CDR1 MRHNA and CDR2 SNTAGT. CDR3 in DNA: TGTGCCAGCAGTGACGATCCACTGGGAGGCCGTGGCTACCGTCTTGAAGCTTTCTTT. Translating gives CASSDDPLGGRGYRLEAFF.

This clonotype was seen a handful of times. This chain links TRBV7-9 with TRBJ2-1, with 12 bases that match TRBD2. Per the germline V gene, CDR1 is SEHNR and CDR2 is FQNEAQ (reference sequence). This CDR3 is built from 14 residues. The trim removed 10 bases at V and 7 bases at J, leaving 8 bases unmatched. CDR3 residues: CATLAGGPWNEQFF. CDR3 nucleotides: TGTGCCACCCTAGCGGGAGGGCCGTGGAATGAGCAGTTCTTC.

In its sample, this clonotype was seen many times. The chain recombines TRBV10-3 with TRBJ1-1; TRBD1 is a possible D gene (6 bases). V was pared by 7 bases and J by 2 bases, with 14 bases between. Looked up from germline, CDR1 is ENHRY and CDR2 is SYGVKD. This CDR3 is built from 14 residues. CDR3 DNA sequence: TGTGCCATCAAATCACGACAGGATAACACTGAAGCTTTCTTT. The encoded protein is CAIKSRQDNTEAFF.

There are a few counts of this clonotype. V gene TRBV7-9 combines with J gene TRBJ2-7; possible D gene TRBD2, 6 bases. The V end lost 6 bases, the J end lost 4 bases, and 13 bases lay between the germline ends. This CDR3 is built from 13 residues. The germline V gene has CDR1 SEHNR and CDR2 FQNEAQ (reference sequence). The CDR3 region has the DNA TGTGCCAGCAGTCTTGGAGGGATGTACGAGCAGTACTTC. It specifies CASSLGGMYEQYF. The whole variable domain, filled in from reference TRBV7-9 and TRBJ2-7, reads DTGVSQNPRHKITKRGQNVTFRCDPISEHNRLYWYRQTLGQGPEFLTYFQNEAQLEKSRLLSDRFSAERPKGSFSTLEIQRTEQGDSAMYLCASSLGGMYEQYFGPGTRLTVT.

The chain is built from TRBV5-1 and TRBJ1-4, with TRBD1 matching 7 bases. The germline V gene encodes CDR1 SGHRS and CDR2 YFSETQ. The CDR3 length is 15 residues. V dropped 4 bases and J dropped 2; count of bases not matched to a gene: 5. DNA for the CDR3: TGCGCCAGCAGCAGAAACAGGGGCACTAATGAAAAACTGTTTTTT. Residues: CASSRNRGTNEKLFF.

This sequence joins TRBV6-1 and TRBJ2-5; a weak D match, TRBD2 (6 bases). In germline, CDR1 is MNHNS, CDR2 SASEGT. Trimming left V 4 bases short and J 5 bases short, with 14 bases between. The CDR3 is 14 amino acids. The CDR3 loop is CASSVSQGGETQYF. CDR3 bases: TGTGCCAGCAGTGTTAGCCAAGGAGGGGAGACCCAGTACTTC.

This clonotype was seen a handful of times. The chain recombines TRBV11-2 with TRBJ2-7; no clear D. The germline V and J ends were trimmed by 0 bases and 6 bases, with 9 bases remaining between them. The CDR3 covers 13 residues. In germline, CDR1 is SGHAT, CDR2 FQNNGV. The CDR3 protein is CASSLERLGEQYF. CDR3 nucleotide sequence: TGTGCCAGCAGCTTAGAAAGGCTGGGCGAGCAGTACTTC.

This clonotype was picked up one time. V gene TRBV5-6 combines with J gene TRBJ2-1; TRBD1 agrees at 7 bases. The germline CDR1 and CDR2 sequences are SGHDT and YYEEEE. J gave up 7 bases and V 2 bases, and 9 bases lay outside the gene matches. This CDR3 has 15 amino acids. The CDR3 region has the DNA TGTGCCAGCAGCTTTGGTCCTGCCAGGGGGAATGAGCAGTTCTTC. Protein: CASSFGPARGNEQFF. Using reference TRBV5-6 and TRBJ2-1 for the parts outside the CDR3, the full variable domain is DAGVTQSPTHLIKTRGQQVTLRCSPKSGHDTVSWYQQALGQGPQFIFQYYEEEERQRGNFPDRFSGHQFPNYSSELNVNALLLGDSALYLCASSFGPARGNEQFFGPGTRLTVL.

This rearrangement joins TRBV12-3 or TRBV12-4 to TRBJ1-2, with D unclear. This CDR3 has 13 amino acids. Trimming cost V 3 bases and J 6 bases, with 11 bases left between them. CDR3: CASSLGGVDGYTF. DNA for the CDR3: TGTGCCAGCAGTTTGGGCGGGGTAGATGGCTACACCTTC.

This clonotype showed up just a few times. The chain joins TRBV20-1 to TRBJ2-7; D is uncertain. V was shortened by 4 bases and J by 0 bases, with 7 bases between the two germline ends. The CDR3 loop spans 12 amino acids. Germline lookup yields CDR1 DFQATT and CDR2 SNEGSKA (reference sequence). In DNA, the CDR3 is TGCAGTGCTAATAGCAACTCCTACGAGCAGTACTTC. Encoded protein: CSANSNSYEQYF.

The J gene is TRBJ1-3, the V gene TRBV20-1; 8 bases are shared with TRBD1. The CDR3 extends over 15 amino acids. Trimming cost V 6 bases and J 1 base; bases outside gene matches: 8. Germline CDR1 DFQATT, CDR2 SNEGSKA (reference sequence). DNA for the CDR3: TGCAGTGCCCCCGACAGGGGACCTTCTGGAAACACCATATATTTT. This encodes CSAPDRGPSGNTIYF.

This chain joins TRBV6-5 and TRBJ2-7; D gene unclear. CDR1 and CDR2 from the germline V gene are MNHEY and SVGAGI. The CDR3 runs 14 residues. V gave up 1 base and J gave up 2 bases, with 9 bases separating them. The CDR3 DNA sequence: TGTGCCAGCAGTTACTTGGCGGAGACCTACGAGCAGTACTTC. The encoded protein is CASSYLAETYEQYF.

The rearrangement uses TRBV28 and TRBJ2-7; tentative D call: TRBD1 (5 bases). CDR1 and CDR2 (germline): MDHEN, SYDVKM. The CDR3 runs 12 residues. V lost 5 bases and J lost 4, with 9 bases in between. The CDR3 region is CASSPDIYEQYF. CDR3 in DNA: TGTGCCAGCAGTCCGGACATTTACGAGCAGTACTTC. The variable domain in full, completed from reference TRBV28 and TRBJ2-7, reads DVKVTQSSRYLVKRTGEKVFLECVQDMDHENMFWYRQDPGLGLRLIYFSYDVKMKEKGDIPEGYSVSREKKERFSLILESASTNQTSMYLCASSPDIYEQYFGPGTRLTVT.

This clonotype has ten or more counts. The chain links TRBV4-1 to TRBJ2-2; D might be TRBD1 (5 bases). Germline assignment: CDR1 MGHRA and CDR2 YSYEKL. This CDR3 has 13 amino acids. V was cut by 4 bases and J by 6 bases, with 9 bases left in between. The CDR3 sequence is CASSLQGAGELFF. In nucleotides, the CDR3 is TGCGCCAGCAGCCTTCAAGGGGCCGGGGAGCTGTTTTTT.

V gene TRBV20-1 combines with J gene TRBJ2-7, with D unclear. Per the germline V gene, CDR1 is DFQATT and CDR2 is SNEGSKA (reference sequence). Trimming took 6 bases from V and 1 from J, leaving 16 bases between them. The CDR3 spans 14 residues. In nucleotides, the CDR3 is TGCAGTGCCGAGCGACGGAAAGGGTCCTACGAGCAGTACTTC. This sequence encodes CSAERRKGSYEQYF.

This chain connects TRBV7-6 to TRBJ1-4; TRBD1 aligns across 9 bases. CDR3 length equals 14 residues. V lost 5 bases and J lost 8; bases outside the gene matches: 6. Germline lookup yields CDR1 SGHVS and CDR2 FNYEAQ. CDR3 protein: CASSMGQGREKLFF. The CDR3 DNA reads TGTGCCAGCAGCATGGGACAGGGAAGGGAAAAACTGTTTTTT.

This chain links TRBV20-1 with TRBJ1-2; possibly TRBD1 for D (5 bases). Germline V gives CDR1 DFQATT, CDR2 SNEGSKA (reference sequence). V was shortened by 1 base and J by 5 bases, with 11 bases between the two germline ends. This CDR3 is built from 13 residues. CDR3 sequence: CSARVERQYGYTF. Here the CDR3 DNA reads TGCAGTGCTAGAGTGGAGCGACAGTATGGCTACACCTTC.

A few counts support this clonotype. J is TRBJ2-3 and V is TRBV20-1; 7 nucleotides line up with TRBD1. V shed 4 bases, J shed 6 bases, and the junction held 10 bases outside the gene matches. The germline CDR1 and CDR2 sequences are DFQATT and SNEGSKA (reference sequence). This CDR3 has 14 residues. The DNA for the CDR3 is TGCAGTGCTACTCAATCGACAGGGCTGGATACGCAGTATTTT. It encodes CSATQSTGLDTQYF.